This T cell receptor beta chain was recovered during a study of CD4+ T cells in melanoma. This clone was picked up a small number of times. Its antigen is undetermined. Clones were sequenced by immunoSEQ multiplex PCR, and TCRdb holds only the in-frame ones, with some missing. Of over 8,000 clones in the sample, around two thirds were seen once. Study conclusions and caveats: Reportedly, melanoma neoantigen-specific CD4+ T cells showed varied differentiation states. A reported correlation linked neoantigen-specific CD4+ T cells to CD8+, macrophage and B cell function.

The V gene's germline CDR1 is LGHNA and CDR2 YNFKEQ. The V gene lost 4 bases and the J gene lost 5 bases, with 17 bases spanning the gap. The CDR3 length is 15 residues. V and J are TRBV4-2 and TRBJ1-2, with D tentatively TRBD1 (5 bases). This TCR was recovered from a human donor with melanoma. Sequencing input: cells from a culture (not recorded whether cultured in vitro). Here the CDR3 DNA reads TGTGCCAGCAGCCGGGGGGGAGACTCATTGTATGGCTACACCTTC. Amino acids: CASSRGGDSLYGYTF.